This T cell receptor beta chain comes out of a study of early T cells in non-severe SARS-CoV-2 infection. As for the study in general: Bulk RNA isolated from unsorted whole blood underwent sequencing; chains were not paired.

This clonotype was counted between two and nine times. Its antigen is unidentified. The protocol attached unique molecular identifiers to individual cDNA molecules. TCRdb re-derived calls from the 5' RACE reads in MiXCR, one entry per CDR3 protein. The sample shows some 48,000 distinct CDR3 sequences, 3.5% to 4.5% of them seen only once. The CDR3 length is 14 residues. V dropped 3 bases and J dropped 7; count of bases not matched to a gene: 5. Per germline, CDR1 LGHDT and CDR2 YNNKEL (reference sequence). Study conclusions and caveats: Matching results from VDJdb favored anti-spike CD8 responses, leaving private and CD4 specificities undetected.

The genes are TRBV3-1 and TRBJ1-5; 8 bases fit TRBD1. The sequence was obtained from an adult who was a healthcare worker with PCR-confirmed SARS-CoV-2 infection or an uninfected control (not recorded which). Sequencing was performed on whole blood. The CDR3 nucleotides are TGTGCCAGCAGCCAGACAGGGGATGACCAGCCCCAGCATTTT. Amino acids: CASSQTGDDQPQHF.